These T cell receptor beta chains were read from a single sample in a study of blood T cells in healthy people across ages. Each CDR3 protein gets one entry after TCRdb re-called the 5' RACE reads with MiXCR. The table shows 1.5 million to 2 million distinct CDR3 sequences, with roughly 32% occurring only once. Input material: blood. The receptors come from a woman aged 25 to 39 in good health. CDR3s include the opening cysteine and the closing phenylalanine or tryptophan. The D gene is left open where the match is weak. Clone size appears in some rows only: once, few, many, or a class for an expanded clone.

>TRBV28|TRBD1|TRBJ2-7|many|18
CASSLPHNAPQGGHEQYF
TGTGCCAGCAGTTTACCACATAACGCCCCACAGGGGGGCCACGAGCAGTACTTC
>TRBV6-5|TRBD2|TRBJ2-7|-|15
CASSPGLAEYYEQYF
TGTGCCAGCAGTCCGGGACTAGCGGAATACTACGAGCAGTACTTC
>TRBV7-9|TRBD1|TRBJ1-1|-|16
CASSQDGQGGNTEAFF
TGTGCCAGCAGCCAAGACGGACAGGGGGGGAACACTGAAGCTTTCTTT
>TRBV9|-|TRBJ1-2|-|14
CASSGVAGNYGYTF
TGTGCCAGCAGCGGCGTGGCGGGGAACTATGGCTACACCTTC
>TRBV2|-|TRBJ2-7|few|13
CAGRLVSSYEQYF
TGTGCCGGTCGACTAGTCAGCTCCTACGAGCAGTACTTC
>TRBV20-1|-|TRBJ2-7|few|13
CSARDRQLYEQYF
TGCAGTGCTAGGGATCGGCAGTTGTACGAGCAGTACTTC
>TRBV20-1|TRBD2|TRBJ2-7|few|15
CSALPTSERTGEQYF
TGCAGTGCCCTGCCGACTAGCGAAAGGACGGGCGAGCAGTACTTC
>TRBV5-1|TRBD2|TRBJ2-7|few|15
CASSLSLAGEGEQYF
TGCGCCAGCAGCTTGAGCCTAGCGGGAGAGGGCGAGCAGTACTTC
>TRBV7-6|-|TRBJ2-1|few|14
CASSLAGGHGEQFF
TGTGCCAGCAGCTTAGCGGGAGGCCACGGTGAGCAGTTCTTC
>TRBV27|-|TRBJ1-5|few|15
CASRAGFGGNQPQHF
TGTGCCAGCCGCGCCGGATTCGGGGGCAATCAGCCCCAGCATTTT
>TRBV29-1|-|TRBJ1-2|few|12
CSVDDRGGGYTF
TGCAGCGTTGATGACCGGGGGGGAGGCTACACCTTC
>TRBV6-1|-|TRBJ1-2|-|12
CASTPSLYGYTF
TGTGCCAGCACCCCCTCCCTCTATGGCTACACCTTC
>TRBV11-2|-|TRBJ2-1|few|13
CASSPINVNEQFF
TGTGCCAGCAGCCCTATAAACGTCAATGAGCAGTTCTTC
>TRBV2|TRBD2|TRBJ2-1|-|16
CASTPPREVSYNEQFF
TGTGCCAGCACCCCCCCGCGGGAGGTCTCCTACAATGAGCAGTTCTTC
>TRBV18|-|TRBJ1-2|-|15
CASSPPSGKGYGYTF
TGTGCCAGCTCACCACCGTCAGGGAAGGGCTATGGCTACACCTTC
>TRBV10-1|-|TRBJ2-3|-|14
CASSESRTTDTQYF
TGCGCCAGCAGTGAGTCGCGGACGACAGATACGCAGTATTTT
>TRBV12-3/TRBV12-4|TRBD1|TRBJ1-1|few|17
CASSLGGDRGPNTEAFF
TGTGCCAGCAGTTTAGGAGGAGACAGGGGGCCGAACACTGAAGCTTTCTTT
>TRBV20-1|TRBD1|TRBJ1-5|few|15
CSARTGGGSNQPQHF
TGCAGTGCTAGGACAGGGGGCGGAAGCAATCAGCCCCAGCATTTT
>TRBV10-3|-|TRBJ1-4|-|16
CAISDREEATNEKLFF
TGTGCCATCAGTGACCGGGAGGAAGCAACTAATGAAAAACTGTTTTTT
>TRBV29-1|TRBD2|TRBJ2-7|many|13
CSAGTSGPYEQYF
TGCAGCGCAGGGACTAGCGGACCCTACGAGCAGTACTTC
>TRBV12-3/TRBV12-4|TRBD1|TRBJ1-5|few|15
CASGDGQAIRQPQHF
TGTGCCAGCGGGGATGGACAGGCGATCAGGCAGCCCCAGCATTTT
>TRBV29-1|-|TRBJ2-1|-|12
CSVVVIAYEQFF
TGCAGCGTTGTAGTTATCGCTTACGAGCAGTTCTTC
>TRBV7-9|-|TRBJ1-4|few|15
CASVRDFGDGEKLFF
TGTGCCAGCGTCCGGGACTTTGGGGATGGCGAAAAACTGTTTTTT
>TRBV10-3|-|TRBJ1-5|-|13
CATLTGPDQPQHF
TGTGCCACCCTGACAGGACCAGATCAGCCCCAGCATTTT
>TRBV10-2|TRBD1|TRBJ2-6|-|18
CASSHPLGRGTGANVLTF
TGCGCCAGCAGTCACCCCTTGGGCAGGGGGACTGGGGCCAACGTCCTGACTTTC
>TRBV7-9|TRBD1|TRBJ2-7|few|15
CASSYTGGPRDEQYF
TGTGCCAGCAGTTATACAGGGGGCCCGAGAGACGAGCAGTACTTC
>TRBV2|-|TRBJ2-1|-|15
CASSGLPDLGNEQFF
TGTGCCAGCAGTGGACTACCTGATCTTGGGAATGAGCAGTTCTTC